This TCR beta chain was sequenced for a study of beta chain features in type 1 diabetes. Broader study findings: Sampled from patients, naive, central memory and Treg TCRB repertoires appeared more similar than those sampled from healthy donors.

A note on this clone: Its matching antigen is unknown.

V was pared by 8 bases and J by 1 base, with 11 bases between. Germline V lookup: CDR1 SGHTA, CDR2 FQGTGA. The CDR3 runs to 13 residues. Isolation of CD4+ naive, central memory, regulatory and stem cell-like memory cells was achieved by sorting via CD45RO/CCR7/CD25/CD127/CD95/CD27. Purity above 98% was achieved in all sorted populations. What was sequenced were expressed TCRB transcripts, since all of the isolated RNA had been reverse transcribed. The method was immunoSEQ multiplex PCR; TCRdb's version includes in-frame clones alone and lacks a portion of them. Of tens of thousands of clones listed, under 35% are singletons.

The origin of this receptor is a woman in her late teens or twenties in good health. Material: stem cell memory CD4+ T cells from blood. The J gene is TRBJ1-1, the V gene TRBV7-3, with a tentative D call TRBD1 (6 bases). The CDR3 DNA reads as TGTGCCAGCGCCAGGGGCCCGAACACTGAAGCTTTCTTT. This gives the protein CASARGPNTEAFF. Combining the CDR3 with reference TRBV7-3 and TRBJ1-1 gives the whole variable domain GAGVSQTPSNKVTEKGKYVELRCDPISGHTALYWYRQSLGQGPEFLIYFQGTGAADDSGLPNDRFFAVRPEGSVSTLKIQRTERGDSAVYLCASARGPNTEAFFGQGTRLTVV.